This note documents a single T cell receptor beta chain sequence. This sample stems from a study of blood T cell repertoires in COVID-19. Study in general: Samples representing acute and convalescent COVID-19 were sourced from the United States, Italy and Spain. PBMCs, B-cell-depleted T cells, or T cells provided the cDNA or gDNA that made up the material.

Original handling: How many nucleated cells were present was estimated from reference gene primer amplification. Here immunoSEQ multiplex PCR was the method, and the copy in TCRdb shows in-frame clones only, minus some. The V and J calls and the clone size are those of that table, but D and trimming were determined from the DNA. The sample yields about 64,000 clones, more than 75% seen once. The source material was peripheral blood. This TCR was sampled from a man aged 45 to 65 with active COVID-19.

The CDR3 DNA sequence: TGTGCCAGCAGCTTCTCCGAGGGGGAGGGTTTCAATGAGCAGTTCTTC. It translates to CASSFSEGEGFNEQFF. The chain employs TRBV7-7 and TRBJ2-1; D possibly corresponds to TRBD2 (7 bases). CDR3 length: 16 amino acids. Germline CDR1 is SSHAT and CDR2 is FNYEAQ (reference sequence). V was cut by 3 bases and J by 6 bases, with 18 bases left in between.